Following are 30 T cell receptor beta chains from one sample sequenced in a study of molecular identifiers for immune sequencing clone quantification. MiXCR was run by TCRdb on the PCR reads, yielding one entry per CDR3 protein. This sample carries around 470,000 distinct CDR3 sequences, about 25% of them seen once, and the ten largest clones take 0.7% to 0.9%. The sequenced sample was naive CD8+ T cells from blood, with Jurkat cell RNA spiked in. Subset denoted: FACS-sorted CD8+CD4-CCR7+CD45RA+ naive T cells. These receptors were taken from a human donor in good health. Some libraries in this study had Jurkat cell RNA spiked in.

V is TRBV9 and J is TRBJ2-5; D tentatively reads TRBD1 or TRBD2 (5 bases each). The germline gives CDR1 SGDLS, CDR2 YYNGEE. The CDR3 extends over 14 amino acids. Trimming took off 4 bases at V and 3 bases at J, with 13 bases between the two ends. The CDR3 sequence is CASSPWDGKETQYF. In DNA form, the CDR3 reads TGTGCCAGCAGCCCCTGGGACGGGAAAGAGACCCAGTACTTC.

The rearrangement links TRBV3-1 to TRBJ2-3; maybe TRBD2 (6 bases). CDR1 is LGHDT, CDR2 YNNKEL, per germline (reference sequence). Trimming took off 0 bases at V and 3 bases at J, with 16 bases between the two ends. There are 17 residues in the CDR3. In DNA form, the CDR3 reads TGTGCCAGCAGCCAAGATTGGGGCAGGACTATTACAGATACGCAGTATTTT. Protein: CASSQDWGRTITDTQYF.

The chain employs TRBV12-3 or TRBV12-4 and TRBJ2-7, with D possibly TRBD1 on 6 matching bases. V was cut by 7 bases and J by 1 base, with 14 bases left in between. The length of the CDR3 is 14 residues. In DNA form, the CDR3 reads TGTGCCAGCACCTCGGACAGCCCTTCCTACGAGCAGTACTTC. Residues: CASTSDSPSYEQYF.

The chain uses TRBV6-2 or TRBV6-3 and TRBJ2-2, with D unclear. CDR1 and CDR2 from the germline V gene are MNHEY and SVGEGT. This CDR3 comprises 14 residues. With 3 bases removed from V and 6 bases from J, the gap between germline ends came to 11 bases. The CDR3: CASSYLHQPGELFF. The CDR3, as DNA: TGTGCCAGCAGTTATCTTCACCAACCCGGGGAGCTGTTTTTT.

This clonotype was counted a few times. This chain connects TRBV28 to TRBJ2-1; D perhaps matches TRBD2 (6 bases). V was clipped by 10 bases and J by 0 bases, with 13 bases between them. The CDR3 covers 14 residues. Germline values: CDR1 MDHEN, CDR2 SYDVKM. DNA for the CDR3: TGTGCCACGACCGGAGGGCCCTCCTACAATGAGCAGTTCTTC. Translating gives CATTGGPSYNEQFF.

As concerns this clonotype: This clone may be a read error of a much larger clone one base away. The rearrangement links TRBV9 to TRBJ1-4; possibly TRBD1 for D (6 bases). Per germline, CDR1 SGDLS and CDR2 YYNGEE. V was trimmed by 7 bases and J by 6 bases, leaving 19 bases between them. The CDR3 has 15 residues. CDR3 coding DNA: TGTGCCAGCGGCCCCAGTCGCAGGGGTGATGAAAAACTGTTTTTT. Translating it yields CASGPSRRGDEKLFF.

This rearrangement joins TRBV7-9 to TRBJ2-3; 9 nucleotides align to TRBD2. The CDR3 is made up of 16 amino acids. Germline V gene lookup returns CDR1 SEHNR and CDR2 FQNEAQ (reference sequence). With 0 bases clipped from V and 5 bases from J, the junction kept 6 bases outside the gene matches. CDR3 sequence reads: CASSLAGGGAEDTQYF. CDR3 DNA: TGTGCCAGCAGCTTAGCCGGCGGGGGGGCCGAAGATACGCAGTATTTT.

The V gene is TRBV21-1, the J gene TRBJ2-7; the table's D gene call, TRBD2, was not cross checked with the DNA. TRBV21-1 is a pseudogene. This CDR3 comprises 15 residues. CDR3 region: CASSTSASSVGEQYF. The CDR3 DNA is TGTGCCAGCAGCACTTCAGCCTCCTCAGTGGGCGAGCAGTACTTC.

The CDR3 coding sequence is TGTGCCAGCAGCGTCGGGACAGGGGGCGGTTTGGAGACCCAGTACTTC. This encodes CASSVGTGGGLETQYF. The gene calls are TRBV13 and TRBJ2-5, with TRBD1 identical over 12 bases. This CDR3 spans 16 amino acids. Germline trimming cut 5 bases from V and 5 bases from J; bases unmatched to any gene: 9. From germline, CDR1 is PRHDT and CDR2 FYEKMQ (reference sequence).

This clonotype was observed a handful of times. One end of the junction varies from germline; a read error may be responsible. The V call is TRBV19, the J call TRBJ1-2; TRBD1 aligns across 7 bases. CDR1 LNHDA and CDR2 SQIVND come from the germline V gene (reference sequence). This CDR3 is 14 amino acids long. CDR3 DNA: TGTGCCAGTAGTATAAGGGGGACAGAGTTAAATATCTCCTTC. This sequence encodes CASSIRGTELNISF. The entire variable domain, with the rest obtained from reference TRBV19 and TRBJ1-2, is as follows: DGGITQSPKYLFRKEGQNVTLSCEQNLNHDAMYWYRQDPGQGLRLIYYSQIVNDFQKGDIAEGYSVSREKKESFPLTVTSAQKNPTAFYLCASSIRGTELNISFGSGTRLTVV.

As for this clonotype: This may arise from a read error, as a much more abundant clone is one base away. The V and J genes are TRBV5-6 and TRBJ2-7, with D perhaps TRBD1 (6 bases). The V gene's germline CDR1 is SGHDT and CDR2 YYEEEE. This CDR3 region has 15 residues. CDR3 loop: CVSSGEGHPSYEQYF. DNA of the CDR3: TGTGTCAGCAGCGGCGAGGGACACCCAAGCTACGAGCAGTACTTC.

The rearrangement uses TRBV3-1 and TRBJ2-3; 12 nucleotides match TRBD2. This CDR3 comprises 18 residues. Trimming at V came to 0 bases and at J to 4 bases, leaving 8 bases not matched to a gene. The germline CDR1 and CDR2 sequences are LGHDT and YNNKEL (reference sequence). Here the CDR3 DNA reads TGTGCCAGCAGCCAAGATATGACTAGCGGGAGATTCGCAGATACGCAGTATTTT. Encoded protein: CASSQDMTSGRFADTQYF.

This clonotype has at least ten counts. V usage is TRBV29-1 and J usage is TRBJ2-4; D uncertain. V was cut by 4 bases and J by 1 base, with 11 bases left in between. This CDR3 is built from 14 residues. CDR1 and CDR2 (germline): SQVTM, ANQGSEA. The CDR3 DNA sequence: TGCAGCGTTGGCCCTTCCGGGGCCAAAAACATTCAGTACTTC. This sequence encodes CSVGPSGAKNIQYF.

CDR3 sequence: CASSDAGLYEQYF. CDR3 sequence (DNA): TGCGCCAGCAGCGACGCCGGCCTCTACGAGCAGTACTTC. This sequence joins TRBV5-1 and TRBJ2-7; unclear D gene. Trimming left V 4 bases short and J 3 bases short, with 11 bases between. Germline lookup yields CDR1 SGHRS and CDR2 YFSETQ. This CDR3 contains 13 residues.

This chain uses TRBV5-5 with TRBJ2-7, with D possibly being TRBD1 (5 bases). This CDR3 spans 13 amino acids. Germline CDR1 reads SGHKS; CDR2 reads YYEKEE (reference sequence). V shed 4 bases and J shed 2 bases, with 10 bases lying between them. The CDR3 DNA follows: TGTGCCAGCAGCCGACAGATAGCCTACGAGCAGTACTTC. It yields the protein CASSRQIAYEQYF.

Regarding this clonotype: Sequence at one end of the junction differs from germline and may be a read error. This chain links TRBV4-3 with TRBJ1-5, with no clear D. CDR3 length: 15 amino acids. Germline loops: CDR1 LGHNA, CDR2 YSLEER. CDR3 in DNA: TGCGCCAGCGGCCAAGTCGACATCAACAATCAGCCCCAGCATTTT. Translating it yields CASGQVDINNQPQHF.

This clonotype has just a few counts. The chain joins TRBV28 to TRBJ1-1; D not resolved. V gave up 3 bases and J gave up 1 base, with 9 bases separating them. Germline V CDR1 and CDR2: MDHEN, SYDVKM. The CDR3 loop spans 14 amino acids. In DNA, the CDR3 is TGTGCCAGCAGTTTCTCTTACCCGAACACTGAAGCTTTCTTT. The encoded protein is CASSFSYPNTEAFF.

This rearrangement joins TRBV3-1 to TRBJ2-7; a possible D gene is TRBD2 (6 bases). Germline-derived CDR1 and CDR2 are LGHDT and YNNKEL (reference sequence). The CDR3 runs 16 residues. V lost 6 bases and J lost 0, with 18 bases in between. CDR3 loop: CASSRSGPTSSYEQYF. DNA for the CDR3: TGTGCCAGCAGTCGTAGCGGTCCCACGAGCTCCTACGAGCAGTACTTC.

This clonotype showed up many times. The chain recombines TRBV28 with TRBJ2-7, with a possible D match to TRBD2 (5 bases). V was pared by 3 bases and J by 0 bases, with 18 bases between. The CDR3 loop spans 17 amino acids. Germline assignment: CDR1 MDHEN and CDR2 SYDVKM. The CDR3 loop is CASSFMGLADSSYEQYF. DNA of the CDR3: TGTGCCAGCAGTTTCATGGGCCTAGCTGATAGCTCCTACGAGCAGTACTTC.

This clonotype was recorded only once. CDR3 sequence (DNA): TGTGCCAGTAGTATCGGCGGGAGTGGTTACAATGAGCAGTTCTTC. It translates to CASSIGGSGYNEQFF. The chain is built from TRBV19 and TRBJ2-1; 7 bases are a match to TRBD2. With 3 bases clipped from V and 4 bases from J, the junction kept 6 bases outside the gene matches. Germline loops: CDR1 LNHDA, CDR2 SQIVND (reference sequence). This CDR3 has 15 amino acids.

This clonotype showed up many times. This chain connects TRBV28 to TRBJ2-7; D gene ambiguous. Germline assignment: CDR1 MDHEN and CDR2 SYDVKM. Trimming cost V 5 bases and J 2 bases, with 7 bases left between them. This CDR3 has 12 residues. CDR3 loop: CASSTTAYEQYF. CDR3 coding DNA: TGTGCCAGCAGTACGACGGCCTACGAGCAGTACTTC.

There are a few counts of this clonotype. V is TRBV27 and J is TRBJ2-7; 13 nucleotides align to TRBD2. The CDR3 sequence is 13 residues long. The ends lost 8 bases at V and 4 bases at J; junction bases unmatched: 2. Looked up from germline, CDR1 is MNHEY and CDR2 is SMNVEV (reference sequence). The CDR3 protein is CASGLAGEYEQYF. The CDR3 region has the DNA TGTGCCAGCGGACTAGCGGGAGAGTACGAGCAGTACTTC.

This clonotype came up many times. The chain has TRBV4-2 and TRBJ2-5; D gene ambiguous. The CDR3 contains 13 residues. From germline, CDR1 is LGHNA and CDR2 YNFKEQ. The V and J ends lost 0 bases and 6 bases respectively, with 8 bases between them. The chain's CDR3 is CASSQERPQTQYF. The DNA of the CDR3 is TGTGCCAGCAGCCAAGAGCGGCCCCAGACCCAGTACTTC.

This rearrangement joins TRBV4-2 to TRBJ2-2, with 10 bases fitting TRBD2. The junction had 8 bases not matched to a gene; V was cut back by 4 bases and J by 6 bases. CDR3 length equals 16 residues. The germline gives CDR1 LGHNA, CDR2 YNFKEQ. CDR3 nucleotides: TGTGCCAGCAGCCCTCTAGCGGGAGCACAATCCGGGGAGCTGTTTTTT. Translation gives CASSPLAGAQSGELFF.

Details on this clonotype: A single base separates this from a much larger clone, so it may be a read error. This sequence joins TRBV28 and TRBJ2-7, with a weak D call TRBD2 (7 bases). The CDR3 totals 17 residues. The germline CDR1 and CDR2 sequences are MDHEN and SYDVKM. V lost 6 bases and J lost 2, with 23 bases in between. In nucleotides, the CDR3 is TGTGCCAGCAGCTATCCGGAGGGGGGGTTAATCCCCTACGAGCAGTACTTC. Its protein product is CASSYPEGGLIPYEQYF.

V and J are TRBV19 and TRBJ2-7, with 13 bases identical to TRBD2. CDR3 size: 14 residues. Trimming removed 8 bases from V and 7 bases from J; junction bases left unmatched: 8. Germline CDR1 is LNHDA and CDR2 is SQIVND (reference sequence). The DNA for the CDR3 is TGTGCCAGTCTGGGGGGACTAGCGGGGAAGGAGCAGTACTTC. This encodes CASLGGLAGKEQYF. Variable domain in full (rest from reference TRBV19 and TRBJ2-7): DGGITQSPKYLFRKEGQNVTLSCEQNLNHDAMYWYRQDPGQGLRLIYYSQIVNDFQKGDIAEGYSVSREKKESFPLTVTSAQKNPTAFYLCASLGGLAGKEQYFGPGTRLTVT.

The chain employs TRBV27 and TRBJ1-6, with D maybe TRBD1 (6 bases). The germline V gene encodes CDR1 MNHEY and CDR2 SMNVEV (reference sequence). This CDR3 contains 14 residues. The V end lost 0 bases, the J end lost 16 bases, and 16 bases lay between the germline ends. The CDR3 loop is CASSLSVGQLGLHF. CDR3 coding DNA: TGTGCCAGCAGTTTATCAGTCGGACAGTTGGGTCTCCACTTT.

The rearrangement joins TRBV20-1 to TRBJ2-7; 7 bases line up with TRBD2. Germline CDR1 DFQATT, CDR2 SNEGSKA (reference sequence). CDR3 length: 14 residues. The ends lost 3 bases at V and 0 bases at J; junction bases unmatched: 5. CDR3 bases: TGCAGTGCTAGCGATCTAGCGGTCTCCTACGAGCAGTACTTC. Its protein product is CSASDLAVSYEQYF.

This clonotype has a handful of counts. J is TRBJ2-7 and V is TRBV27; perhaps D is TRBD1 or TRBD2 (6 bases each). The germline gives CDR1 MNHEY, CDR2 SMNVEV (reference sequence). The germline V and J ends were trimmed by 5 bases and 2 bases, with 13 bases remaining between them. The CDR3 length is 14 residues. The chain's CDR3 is CASSPPGAAYEQYF. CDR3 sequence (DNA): TGTGCCAGCAGTCCCCCGGGGGCTGCCTACGAGCAGTACTTC.

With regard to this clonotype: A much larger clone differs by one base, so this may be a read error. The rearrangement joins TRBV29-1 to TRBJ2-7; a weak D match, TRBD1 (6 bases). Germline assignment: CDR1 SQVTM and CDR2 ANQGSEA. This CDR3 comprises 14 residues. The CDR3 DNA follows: TGCAGCGTTTCAACAGGGCAAGACCCCTACGGGCAGTACTTC. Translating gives CSVSTGQDPYGQYF.